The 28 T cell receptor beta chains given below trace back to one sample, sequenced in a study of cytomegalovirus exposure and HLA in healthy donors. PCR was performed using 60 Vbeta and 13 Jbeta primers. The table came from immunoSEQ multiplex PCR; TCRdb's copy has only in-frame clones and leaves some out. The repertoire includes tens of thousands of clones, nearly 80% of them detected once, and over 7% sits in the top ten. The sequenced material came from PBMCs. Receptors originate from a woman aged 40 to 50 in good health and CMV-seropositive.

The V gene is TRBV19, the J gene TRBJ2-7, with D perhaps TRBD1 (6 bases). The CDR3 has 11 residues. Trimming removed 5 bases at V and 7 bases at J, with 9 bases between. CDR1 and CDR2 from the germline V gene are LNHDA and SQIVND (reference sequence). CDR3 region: CASSQGTEQYF. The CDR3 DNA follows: TGTGCCAGTAGTCAGGGGACGGAGCAGTACTTC.

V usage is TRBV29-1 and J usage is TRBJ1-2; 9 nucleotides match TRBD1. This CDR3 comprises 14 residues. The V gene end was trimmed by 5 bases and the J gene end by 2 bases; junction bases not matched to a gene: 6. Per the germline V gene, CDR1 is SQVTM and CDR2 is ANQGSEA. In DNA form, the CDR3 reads TGCAGCGTTAAGGACAGGGGCCTAAACTATGGCTACACCTTC. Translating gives CSVKDRGLNYGYTF.

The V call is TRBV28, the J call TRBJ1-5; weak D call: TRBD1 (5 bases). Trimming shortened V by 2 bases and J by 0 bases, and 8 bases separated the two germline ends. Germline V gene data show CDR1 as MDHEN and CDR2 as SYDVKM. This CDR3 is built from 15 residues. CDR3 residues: CASSLGAYSNQPQHF. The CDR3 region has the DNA TGTGCCAGCAGTTTAGGGGCTTATAGCAATCAGCCCCAGCATTTT.

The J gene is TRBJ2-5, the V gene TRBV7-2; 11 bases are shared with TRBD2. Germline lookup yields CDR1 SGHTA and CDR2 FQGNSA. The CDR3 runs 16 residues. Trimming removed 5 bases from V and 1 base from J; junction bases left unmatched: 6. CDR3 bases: TGTGCCAGCAGCCGAATTACTAGCGGGGGCCAAGAGACCCAGTACTTC. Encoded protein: CASSRITSGGQETQYF.

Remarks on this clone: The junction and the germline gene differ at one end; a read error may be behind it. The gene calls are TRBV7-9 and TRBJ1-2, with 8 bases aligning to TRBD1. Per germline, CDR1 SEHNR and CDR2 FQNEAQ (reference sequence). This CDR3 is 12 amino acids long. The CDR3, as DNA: TGTTCCAGCAGCTCCGACAGGGGAAGCTACACCTTC. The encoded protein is CSSSSDRGSYTF.

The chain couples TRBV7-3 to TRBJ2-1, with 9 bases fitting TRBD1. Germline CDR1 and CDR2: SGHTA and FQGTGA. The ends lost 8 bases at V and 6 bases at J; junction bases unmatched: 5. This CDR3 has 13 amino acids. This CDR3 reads CASGTGLGNEQFF. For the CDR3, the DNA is TGTGCCAGCGGGACAGGGTTGGGCAATGAGCAGTTCTTC.

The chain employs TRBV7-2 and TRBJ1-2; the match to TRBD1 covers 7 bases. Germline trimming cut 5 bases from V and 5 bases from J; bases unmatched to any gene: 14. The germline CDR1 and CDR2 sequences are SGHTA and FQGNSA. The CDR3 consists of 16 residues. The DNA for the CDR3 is TGTGCCAGCAGCGACGTCATAGGGGGCGCGGTGTATGGCTACACCTTC. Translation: CASSDVIGGAVYGYTF.

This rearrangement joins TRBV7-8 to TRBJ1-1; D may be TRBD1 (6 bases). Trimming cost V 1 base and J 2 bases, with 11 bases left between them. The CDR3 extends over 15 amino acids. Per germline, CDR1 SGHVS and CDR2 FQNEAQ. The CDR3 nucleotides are TGTGCCAGCAGCTTAGGATGGACAGTCAACACTGAAGCTTTCTTT. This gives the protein CASSLGWTVNTEAFF.

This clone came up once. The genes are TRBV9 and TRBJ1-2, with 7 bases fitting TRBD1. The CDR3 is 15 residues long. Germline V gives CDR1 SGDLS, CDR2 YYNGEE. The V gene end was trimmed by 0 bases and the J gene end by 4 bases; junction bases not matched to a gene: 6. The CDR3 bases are TGTGCCAGCAGCGTAGGGGACAGCCCCCTCTATGGCTACACCTTC. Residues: CASSVGDSPLYGYTF.

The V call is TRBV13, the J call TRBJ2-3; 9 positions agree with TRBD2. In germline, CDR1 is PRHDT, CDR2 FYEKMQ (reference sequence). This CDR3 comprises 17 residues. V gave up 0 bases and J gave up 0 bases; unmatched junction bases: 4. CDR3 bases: TGTGCCAGCAGCTTAGGACTAGCGGGTACTAGCACAGATACGCAGTATTTT. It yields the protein CASSLGLAGTSTDTQYF.

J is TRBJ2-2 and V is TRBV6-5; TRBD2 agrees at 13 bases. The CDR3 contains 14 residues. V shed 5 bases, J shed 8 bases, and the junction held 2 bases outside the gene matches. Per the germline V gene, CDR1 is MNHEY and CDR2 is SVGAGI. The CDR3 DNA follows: TGTGCCAGCAGTGGACTAGCGGGGGCTGGGGAGCTGTTTTTT. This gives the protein CASSGLAGAGELFF.

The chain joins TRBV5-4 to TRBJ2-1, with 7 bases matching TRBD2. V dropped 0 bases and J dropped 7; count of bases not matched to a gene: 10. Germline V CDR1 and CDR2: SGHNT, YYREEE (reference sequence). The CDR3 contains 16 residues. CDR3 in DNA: TGTGCCAGCAGCTTGGCCTTGGGGGGGGGTAGAAATGAGCAGTTCTTC. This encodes CASSLALGGGRNEQFF.

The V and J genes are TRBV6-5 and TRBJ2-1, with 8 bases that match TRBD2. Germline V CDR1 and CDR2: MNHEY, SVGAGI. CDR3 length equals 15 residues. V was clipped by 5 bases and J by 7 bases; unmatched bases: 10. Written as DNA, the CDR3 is TGTGCCAGCAGTCCCCCGGGACTAGTGGTGAATGAGCAGTTCTTC. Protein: CASSPPGLVVNEQFF.

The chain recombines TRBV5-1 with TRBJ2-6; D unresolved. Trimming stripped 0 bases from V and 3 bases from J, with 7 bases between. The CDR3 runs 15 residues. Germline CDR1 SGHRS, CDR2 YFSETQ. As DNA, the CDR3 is TGCGCCAGCAGCTTGGGCAGGATTGGGGCCAACGTCCTGACTTTC. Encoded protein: CASSLGRIGANVLTF.

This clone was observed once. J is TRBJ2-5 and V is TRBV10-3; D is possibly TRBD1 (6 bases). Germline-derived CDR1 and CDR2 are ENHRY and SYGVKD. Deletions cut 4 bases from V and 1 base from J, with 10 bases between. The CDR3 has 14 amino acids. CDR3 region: CAISALDSQETQYF. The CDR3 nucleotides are TGTGCCATCAGTGCATTGGACAGCCAAGAGACCCAGTACTTC.

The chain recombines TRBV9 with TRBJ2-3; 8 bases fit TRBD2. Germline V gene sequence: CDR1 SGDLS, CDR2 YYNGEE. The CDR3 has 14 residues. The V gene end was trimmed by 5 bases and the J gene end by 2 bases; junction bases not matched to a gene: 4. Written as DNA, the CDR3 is TGTGCCAGCAGTGCTAGCGGGTACACAGATACGCAGTATTTT. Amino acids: CASSASGYTDTQYF.

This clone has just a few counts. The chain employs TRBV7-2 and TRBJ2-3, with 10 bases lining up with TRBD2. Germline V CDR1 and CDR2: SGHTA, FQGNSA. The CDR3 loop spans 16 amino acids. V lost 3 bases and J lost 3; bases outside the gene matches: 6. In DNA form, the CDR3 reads TGTGCCAGCAGCTTCAAAGCGGGGGGGGTGACAGATACGCAGTATTTT. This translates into CASSFKAGGVTDTQYF.

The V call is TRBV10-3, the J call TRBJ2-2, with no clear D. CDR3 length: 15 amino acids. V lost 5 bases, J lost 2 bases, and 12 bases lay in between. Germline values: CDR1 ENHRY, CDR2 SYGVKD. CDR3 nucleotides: TGTGCCATCAGTATAGTAGACTCTAACACCGGGGAGCTGTTTTTT. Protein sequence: CAISIVDSNTGELFF.

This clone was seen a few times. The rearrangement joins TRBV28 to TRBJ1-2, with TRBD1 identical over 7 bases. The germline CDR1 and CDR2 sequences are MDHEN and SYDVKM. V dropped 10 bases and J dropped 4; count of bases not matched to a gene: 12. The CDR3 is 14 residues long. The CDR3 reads CATFTPGGIYGYTF. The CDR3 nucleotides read TGTGCCACCTTCACGCCAGGGGGAATCTATGGCTACACCTTC.

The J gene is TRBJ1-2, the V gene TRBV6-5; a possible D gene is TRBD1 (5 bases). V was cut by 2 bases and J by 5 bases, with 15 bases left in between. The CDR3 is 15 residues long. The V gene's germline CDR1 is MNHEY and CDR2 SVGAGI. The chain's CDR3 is CASSYGGTVLYGYTF. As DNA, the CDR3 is TGTGCCAGCAGTTACGGGGGGACCGTTCTTTATGGCTACACCTTC.

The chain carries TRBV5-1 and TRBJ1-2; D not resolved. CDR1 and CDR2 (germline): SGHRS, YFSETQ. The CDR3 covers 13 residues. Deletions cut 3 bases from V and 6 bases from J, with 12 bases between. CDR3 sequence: CASSWGDLDGYTF. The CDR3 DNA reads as TGCGCCAGCAGCTGGGGAGACCTAGATGGCTACACCTTC.

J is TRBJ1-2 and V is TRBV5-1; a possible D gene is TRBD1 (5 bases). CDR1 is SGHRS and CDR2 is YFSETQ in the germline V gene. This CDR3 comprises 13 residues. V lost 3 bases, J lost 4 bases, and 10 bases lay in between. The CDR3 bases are TGCGCCAGCAGCTACGACAGCCTCTATGGCTACACCTTC. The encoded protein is CASSYDSLYGYTF.

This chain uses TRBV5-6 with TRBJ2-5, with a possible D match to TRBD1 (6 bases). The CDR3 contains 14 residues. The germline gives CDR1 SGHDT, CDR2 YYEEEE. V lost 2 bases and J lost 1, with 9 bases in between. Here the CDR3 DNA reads TGTGCCAGCAGCTTAACAGGGATCCAAGAGACCCAGTACTTC. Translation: CASSLTGIQETQYF.

As DNA, the CDR3 is TGTGCCAGCAGCTTAGCAGGGGCGGAGACCCAGTACTTC. It specifies CASSLAGAETQYF. V is TRBV7-2 and J is TRBJ2-5; D perhaps matches TRBD1 (5 bases). The CDR3 spans 13 residues. Germline V gene sequence: CDR1 SGHTA, CDR2 FQGNSA. The V gene lost 0 bases and the J gene lost 5 bases, with 7 bases spanning the gap.

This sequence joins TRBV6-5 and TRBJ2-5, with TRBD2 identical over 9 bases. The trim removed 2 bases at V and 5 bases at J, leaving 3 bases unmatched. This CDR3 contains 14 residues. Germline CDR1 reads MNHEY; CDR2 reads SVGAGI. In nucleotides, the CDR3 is TGTGCCAGCAGTTACGCTAGCGGGGAGGAGACCCAGTACTTC. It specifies CASSYASGEETQYF.

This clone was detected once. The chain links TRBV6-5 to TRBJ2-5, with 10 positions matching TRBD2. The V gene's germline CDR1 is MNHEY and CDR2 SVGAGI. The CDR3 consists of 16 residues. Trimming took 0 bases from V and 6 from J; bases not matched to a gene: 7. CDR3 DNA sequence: TGTGCCAGCAGTTACTCGAGCGGGGGGGCCGTACAGACCCAGTACTTC. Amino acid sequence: CASSYSSGGAVQTQYF.

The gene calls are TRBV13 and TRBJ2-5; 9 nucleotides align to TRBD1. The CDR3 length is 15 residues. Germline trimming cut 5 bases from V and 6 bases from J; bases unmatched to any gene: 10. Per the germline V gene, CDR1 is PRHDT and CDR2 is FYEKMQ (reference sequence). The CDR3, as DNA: TGTGCCAGCAGCAAACCCGGACAGGGGTGGAAGACCCAGTACTTC. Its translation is CASSKPGQGWKTQYF.

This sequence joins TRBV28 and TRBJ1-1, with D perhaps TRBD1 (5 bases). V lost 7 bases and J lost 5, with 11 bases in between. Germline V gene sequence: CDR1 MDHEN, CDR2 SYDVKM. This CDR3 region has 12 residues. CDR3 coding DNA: TGTGCCAGCATCACGGGGGTTACTGAAGCTTTCTTT. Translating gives CASITGVTEAFF.